Shown below are 31 T cell receptor beta chains from a single sample sequenced in a study of T-cell reconstitution after alpha-beta-depleted transplantation in children. Unique molecular identifiers were incorporated into the prepared TCRbeta library. TCRdb recomputed calls from the PCR reads with MiXCR, one row per CDR3 protein. The table includes roughly 100,000 distinct CDR3 sequences, 7% to 8% detected once. The material was PBMCs, obtained before TCRalphabeta/CD19-depleted stem cell transplant. These receptors originate from a boy younger than 10 with acute lymphoblastic leukemia, due to receive a stem cell transplant.

The chain employs TRBV20-1 and TRBJ2-5, with 8 bases identical to TRBD1. Per the germline V gene, CDR1 is DFQATT and CDR2 is SNEGSKA (reference sequence). Losses at the gene ends were 5 bases for V and 4 bases for J; bases not matched to a gene: 6. The CDR3 spans 13 residues. The CDR3 loop reads CSAPETGVETQYF. The CDR3 DNA sequence: TGCAGTGCTCCAGAGACAGGGGTAGAGACCCAGTACTTC.

This clonotype was detected ten times or more. J is TRBJ1-2 and V is TRBV7-2, with D tentatively TRBD1 (5 bases). Deletions cut 1 base from V and 0 bases from J, with 9 bases between. The CDR3 is made up of 15 amino acids. In germline, CDR1 is SGHTA, CDR2 FQGNSA. This CDR3 reads CASSLGRGANYGYTF. CDR3 DNA: TGTGCCAGCAGCTTAGGGAGGGGAGCTAACTATGGCTACACCTTC.

The V and J genes are TRBV7-2 and TRBJ2-7; TRBD2 is a possible D gene (6 bases). CDR3 length: 14 residues. V was clipped by 4 bases and J by 5 bases, with 15 bases between them. The germline gives CDR1 SGHTA, CDR2 FQGNSA. CDR3 DNA sequence: TGTGCCAGCAGCTCAAGAGGGAGGTTCGACGAGCAGTACTTC. Translation gives CASSSRGRFDEQYF.

This clonotype was observed a handful of times. The rearrangement joins TRBV27 to TRBJ2-7; 9 nucleotides agree with TRBD1. This CDR3 has 15 residues. J was trimmed by 7 bases and V by 6 bases; bases with no gene match: 13. The germline V gene has CDR1 MNHEY and CDR2 SMNVEV (reference sequence). Written as DNA, the CDR3 is TGTGCCAGCAGAGACGCCGGGACAGGGATTTTAGAGCAGTACTTC. Translating gives CASRDAGTGILEQYF.

J is TRBJ2-3 and V is TRBV4-1, with a possible D match to TRBD1 (6 bases). The CDR3 extends over 15 amino acids. The germline CDR1 and CDR2 sequences are MGHRA and YSYEKL. V lost 2 bases and J 5 bases, leaving 14 bases between the germline ends. As DNA, the CDR3 is TGCGCCAGCAGCCAACGGGACACCCTCCTAGATACGCAGTATTTT. This gives the protein CASSQRDTLLDTQYF.

The chain joins TRBV5-4 to TRBJ1-1, with D uncertain. The CDR3 has 14 residues. The germline V and J ends were trimmed by 2 bases and 2 bases, with 10 bases remaining between them. Germline CDR1 is SGHNT and CDR2 is YYREEE (reference sequence). CDR3 coding DNA: TGTGCCAGCAGCTTTAAGGGTACCAACACTGAAGCTTTCTTT. It specifies CASSFKGTNTEAFF.

The V gene is TRBV3-1, the J gene TRBJ2-7, with 8 bases that match TRBD1. V dropped 2 bases and J dropped 1; count of bases not matched to a gene: 7. Looked up from germline, CDR1 is LGHDT and CDR2 is YNNKEL (reference sequence). The CDR3 has 16 amino acids. This chain's CDR3 is CASSQSYRGRSYEQYF. The CDR3 DNA sequence: TGTGCCAGCAGCCAATCTTACAGGGGGAGATCCTACGAGCAGTACTTC.

This clonotype was detected many times. CDR3 in amino acids: CASQGARYEQYF. CDR3 bases: TGTGCCTCTCAGGGGGCGCGGTACGAGCAGTACTTC. The chain is built from TRBV10-3 and TRBJ2-7, with TRBD1 matching over 8 bases. This CDR3 spans 12 amino acids. CDR1 is ENHRY, CDR2 SYGVKD, per germline. V dropped 11 bases and J dropped 4; count of bases not matched to a gene: 7.

This clonotype was observed at least ten times. DNA of the CDR3: TGTGCCAGCAGCGTAGGGATTAGCGGGGGTCGGGACGGGGAGCTGTTTTTT. Translating gives CASSVGISGGRDGELFF. This chain joins TRBV9 and TRBJ2-2; 9 bases fit TRBD2. J was trimmed by 7 bases and V by 0 bases; bases with no gene match: 10. CDR1 is SGDLS, CDR2 YYNGEE, per germline. The CDR3 contains 17 residues.

Points on this clonotype: Because the CDR3 is missing its conserved closing phenylalanine or tryptophan, this is likely a read error. The limits of the CDR3 on the DNA are not certain, so only TCRdb's listed CDR3 is given. V is TRBV2 and J is TRBJ2-4; TRBD2, the table's D call, was not compared with the DNA. The CDR3 is made up of 14 amino acids, end residues included. CDR1 is SNHLY, CDR2 FYNNEI, per germline. The CDR3 spells CASSEVREGNIQCL.

This clonotype has just a few counts. The V call is TRBV4-3, the J call TRBJ1-1, with 7 bases matching TRBD1. This CDR3 is 14 amino acids long. V lost 6 bases, J lost 1 base, and 5 bases stayed unmatched. CDR1 and CDR2 (germline): LGHNA, YSLEER. CDR3 coding DNA: TGCGCCAGCAGTCATCAGGGGGAGAACACTGAAGCTTTCTTT. This encodes CASSHQGENTEAFF.

This clonotype was counted between two and nine times. The V gene is TRBV20-1, the J gene TRBJ2-3, with TRBD1 matching over 9 bases. Germline trimming cut 6 bases from V and 0 bases from J; bases unmatched to any gene: 4. CDR3 length equals 14 residues. Germline values: CDR1 DFQATT, CDR2 SNEGSKA (reference sequence). This CDR3 reads CSATGTGSTDTQYF. The CDR3 DNA reads TGCAGTGCAACTGGGACAGGGAGCACAGATACGCAGTATTTT.

The table lists this clonotype with a few counts. The chain employs TRBV18 and TRBJ1-3; no firm D call. This CDR3 region has 17 residues. The V end lost 0 bases, the J end lost 0 bases, and 12 bases lay between the germline ends. Germline V gene lookup returns CDR1 KGHSH and CDR2 LQKENI. CDR3 nucleotides: TGTGCCAGCTCACCACCCCGCTGGGCCGGCTCTGGAAACACCATATATTTT. As protein: CASSPPRWAGSGNTIYF.

V is TRBV5-8 and J is TRBJ2-7; 12 nucleotides align to TRBD1. Looked up from germline, CDR1 is SGHTS and CDR2 is YDEGEE. The CDR3 is 15 amino acids. Trimming took 3 bases from V and 6 from J; bases not matched to a gene: 7. For the CDR3, the DNA is TGTGCCAGCAGCTCCCGGGGGGGACAGGGGGCCGAGCAGTACTTC. The encoded protein is CASSSRGGQGAEQYF.

This clonotype was found many times. The rearrangement links TRBV5-6 to TRBJ2-1; possible D gene TRBD1, 5 bases. V lost 2 bases and J lost 12, with 9 bases in between. Germline CDR1 and CDR2: SGHDT and YYEEEE. The CDR3 is 11 residues long. The CDR3 sequence is CASSFSTAQFF. DNA of the CDR3: TGTGCCAGCAGCTTTTCGACAGCGCAGTTCTTC. The whole variable domain, remainder taken from reference TRBV5-6 and TRBJ2-1, is DAGVTQSPTHLIKTRGQQVTLRCSPKSGHDTVSWYQQALGQGPQFIFQYYEEEERQRGNFPDRFSGHQFPNYSSELNVNALLLGDSALYLCASSFSTAQFFGPGTRLTVL.

This clonotype was recorded at least ten times. This chain uses TRBV6-4 with TRBJ2-4; 7 bases are a match to TRBD1. The ends lost 6 bases at V and 1 base at J; junction bases unmatched: 0. The V gene's germline CDR1 is MRHNA and CDR2 SNTAGT. The CDR3 runs 13 residues. This chain's CDR3 is CASRDRAKNIQYF. The CDR3 coding sequence is TGTGCCAGCAGGGACAGGGCCAAAAACATTCAGTACTTC.

Concerning this clonotype: At one boundary the junction diverges from the germline segment, which might be a read error. The V and J genes are TRBV4-2 and TRBJ1-2; D perhaps matches TRBD1 (6 bases). Germline CDR1 reads LGHNA; CDR2 reads YNFKEQ. The CDR3 loop spans 14 amino acids. The chain's CDR3 is CACSQQQGSGGYTF. The DNA of the CDR3 is TGTGCCTGCAGCCAACAACAGGGTTCCGGTGGCTACACCTTC.

The J gene is TRBJ1-2, the V gene TRBV20-1; no clear D. CDR3 length: 13 residues. V shed 6 bases and J shed 4 bases, with 15 bases lying between them. CDR1 DFQATT and CDR2 SNEGSKA come from the germline V gene (reference sequence). The chain's CDR3 is CSAGGLGSYGYTF. CDR3 DNA sequence: TGCAGTGCGGGAGGGCTAGGGAGCTATGGCTACACCTTC.

The chain has TRBV21-1 and TRBJ2-1; the DNA was not used to check the table's D call, TRBD1. TRBV21-1 has pseudogene status. The CDR3 loop spans 16 amino acids. The CDR3 bases are TGTGCCAGCAGCCCCCTAGCTTGGAGCTCCTACAATGAGCAGTTCTTC. This sequence encodes CASSPLAWSSYNEQFF.

The table lists this clonotype with many counts. The V call is TRBV2, the J call TRBJ2-7; D gene ambiguous. V lost 5 bases to trimming and J lost 3 bases, with 5 bases between them. There are 11 residues in the CDR3. Germline CDR1 and CDR2: SNHLY and FYNNEI. The CDR3 nucleotides are TGTGCCAGCAGTCTGTACTACGAGCAGTACTTC. Translation gives CASSLYYEQYF.

Ten or more counts support this clonotype. Here the CDR3 DNA reads TGCGCCAGCAGCCCACTAGCGGGGGGTACAGATACGCAGTATTTT. Translation gives CASSPLAGGTDTQYF. This chain uses TRBV10-2 with TRBJ2-3, with TRBD2 identical over 12 bases. This CDR3 contains 15 residues. J lost 3 bases, V lost 6 bases, and 4 bases had no gene match. CDR1 and CDR2 from the germline V gene are WSHSY and SAAADI.

This clonotype turned up a few times. This chain links TRBV5-1 with TRBJ1-1, with D unclear. This CDR3 region has 12 residues. Germline V gene lookup returns CDR1 SGHRS and CDR2 YFSETQ. V was shortened by 6 bases and J by 4 bases, with 10 bases between the two germline ends. The CDR3 nucleotides read TGCGCCAGCAAAGAGGGAGGCACTGAAGCTTTCTTT. It is translated as CASKEGGTEAFF.

This clonotype was detected ten times or more. This chain links TRBV27 with TRBJ2-7, with a weak D call TRBD2 (7 bases). Germline V CDR1 and CDR2: MNHEY, SMNVEV (reference sequence). Between the trimmed V and J ends, which lost 6 bases and 5 bases, there was a span of 17 bases. There are 14 residues in the CDR3. CDR3 region: CASRGGAGDHEQYF. Written as DNA, the CDR3 is TGTGCCAGCAGAGGGGGGGCAGGGGACCACGAGCAGTACTTC.

The V call is TRBV3-1, the J call TRBJ1-6; D may be TRBD1 (5 bases). This CDR3 has 14 residues. The ends were cut back, 3 bases at V and 10 bases at J, with 13 bases in the middle. Per germline, CDR1 LGHDT and CDR2 YNNKEL (reference sequence). The DNA of the CDR3 is TGTGCCAGCAGCCAGGGGGGGGGAGGATCACCCCTCCACTTT. It specifies CASSQGGGGSPLHF.

The table lists this clonotype with many counts. The rearrangement uses TRBV28 and TRBJ2-1; perhaps D is TRBD1 or TRBD2 (5 bases each). The ends were cut back, 6 bases at V and 3 bases at J, with 12 bases in the middle. Germline V gene lookup returns CDR1 MDHEN and CDR2 SYDVKM. The length of the CDR3 is 14 residues. CDR3 DNA sequence: TGTGCCAGCAGAAAAGGGGACCGCTACAATGAGCAGTTCTTC. As protein: CASRKGDRYNEQFF.

This clonotype was seen a few times. The chain is built from TRBV5-1 and TRBJ1-5; 10 bases are shared with TRBD1. Germline values: CDR1 SGHRS, CDR2 YFSETQ. The CDR3 sequence is 17 residues long. The J segment lost 1 base and the V segment lost 0 bases, leaving 4 bases of the junction unmatched. CDR3 loop: CASSLVPGQGSNQPQHF. The CDR3 region has the DNA TGCGCCAGCAGCTTGGTCCCGGGACAGGGGAGCAATCAGCCCCAGCATTTT.

The rearrangement links TRBV6-1 to TRBJ1-2; 8 nucleotides agree with TRBD1. Germline assignment: CDR1 MNHNS and CDR2 SASEGT. CDR3 size: 12 residues. With V trimmed by 6 bases and J by 8 bases, 5 bases remained unmatched. The CDR3 here is CASRTGTGGYTF. DNA for the CDR3: TGTGCCAGCAGGACCGGGACAGGCGGCTACACCTTC.

Ten or more counts support this clonotype. The chain carries TRBV5-6 and TRBJ2-5; no reliable D call. Germline assignment: CDR1 SGHDT and CDR2 YYEEEE. The CDR3 has 16 amino acids. V gave up 0 bases and J gave up 2 bases, with 14 bases separating them. The CDR3, as DNA: TGTGCCAGCAGCTTGGTGACAAGGCTAATACAAGAGACCCAGTACTTC. Translation gives CASSLVTRLIQETQYF.

This chain links TRBV5-1 with TRBJ2-7, with 7 bases fitting TRBD1. Germline V CDR1 and CDR2: SGHRS, YFSETQ. CDR3 length: 16 amino acids. V was clipped by 0 bases and J by 7 bases; unmatched bases: 13. This CDR3 reads CASSLEGGAWPTEQYF. As DNA, the CDR3 is TGCGCCAGCAGCTTGGAAGGGGGCGCGTGGCCTACAGAGCAGTACTTC.

This clonotype was seen at least ten times. The chain joins TRBV7-2 to TRBJ2-3, with D possibly matching TRBD2 (6 bases). Germline-derived CDR1 and CDR2 are SGHTA and FQGNSA. The CDR3 is made up of 16 amino acids. The V and J ends lost 0 bases and 0 bases respectively, with 10 bases between them. The CDR3 here is CASSLARGISTDTQYF. The CDR3 nucleotides read TGTGCCAGCAGCTTAGCTCGCGGGATCAGCACAGATACGCAGTATTTT.

This clonotype was detected many times. V usage is TRBV28 and J usage is TRBJ2-2, with D hard to call. From germline, CDR1 is MDHEN and CDR2 SYDVKM. V lost 3 bases and J lost 7, with 12 bases in between. CDR3 length: 14 residues. CDR3 sequence (DNA): TGTGCCAGCAGTTTGGCTGGGCTGGACGGGGAGCTGTTTTTT. It yields the protein CASSLAGLDGELFF.